The subject of this entry is one T cell receptor (beta chain). V lost 0 bases to trimming and J lost 2 bases, with 9 bases between them. Per the germline V gene, CDR1 is SGHRS and CDR2 is YFSETQ. The CDR3 is 16 residues long. This record comes from a study of T-cell reconstitution after alpha-beta-depleted transplantation in children. Unique molecular identifiers were built into the TCRbeta library. One entry per CDR3 protein, called by TCRdb with MiXCR from the PCR reads. The sample consists of fewer than 700,000 distinct CDR3 sequences, more than 20% of them appearing once. The source was PBMCs, mostly from graft donor cells, collected 360 days after TCRalphabeta/CD19-depleted stem cell transplant. V and J are TRBV5-1 and TRBJ2-6; D gene ambiguous. This TCR was sampled from a boy under two years old who had a stem cell transplant for acute myeloid leukemia, so the T cells may come from the graft donor. This CDR3 reads CASSLAVSAGANVLTF. CDR3 sequence (DNA): TGCGCCAGCAGCTTGGCCGTTTCAGCTGGGGCCAACGTCCTGACTTTC.